What follows are 5 T cell receptor beta chains derived from one specimen sequenced in a study of cytomegalovirus exposure and HLA in healthy donors. PCR involved 60 Vbeta and 13 Jbeta primers. Repertoires were generated with immunoSEQ multiplex PCR, while TCRdb's copy carries only in-frame clones and drops some. The sample holds 150,000 to 250,000 clones, 70% to 85% seen once. Sequencing was carried out using PBMCs. These receptor sequences come from a boy between 2 and 15 years old in good health and CMV-seronegative.

The rearrangement uses TRBV18 and TRBJ1-1, with a tentative D call TRBD1 (5 bases). This CDR3 has 13 amino acids. The germline V gene has CDR1 KGHSH and CDR2 LQKENI. V lost 5 bases, J lost 5 bases, and 12 bases lay in between. The CDR3 spells CASSTLGGTEAFF. The CDR3 DNA sequence: TGTGCCAGCTCAACCCTGGGGGGGACTGAAGCTTTCTTT.

V gene TRBV5-1 combines with J gene TRBJ2-6; D possibly corresponds to TRBD2 (5 bases). Trimming left V 2 bases short and J 4 bases short, with 10 bases between. The CDR3 sequence is 15 residues long. Germline lookup yields CDR1 SGHRS and CDR2 YFSETQ. This CDR3 is CASSFKRAGANVLTF. CDR3 DNA sequence: TGCGCCAGCAGCTTCAAGAGGGCAGGGGCCAACGTCCTGACTTTC.

The V gene is TRBV7-6, the J gene TRBJ1-1, with TRBD1 as a possible D gene (5 bases). Germline V gene sequence: CDR1 SGHVS, CDR2 FNYEAQ. V gave up 5 bases and J gave up 1 base, with 8 bases separating them. The length of the CDR3 is 13 residues. The chain's CDR3 is CASSITGNTEAFF. CDR3 bases: TGTGCCAGCAGCATCACAGGGAACACTGAAGCTTTCTTT.

The V call is TRBV6-6, the J call TRBJ2-3; D possibly corresponds to TRBD1 (5 bases). In germline, CDR1 is MNHNY, CDR2 SVGAGI (reference sequence). This CDR3 has 15 amino acids. V was cut by 0 bases and J by 5 bases, with 12 bases left in between. The CDR3 region is CASSYSKGMQDTQYF. In DNA, the CDR3 is TGTGCCAGCAGTTACTCAAAGGGGATGCAAGATACGCAGTATTTT.

The chain uses TRBV7-9 and TRBJ2-3; D uncertain. Germline CDR1 SEHNR, CDR2 FQNEAQ (reference sequence). CDR3 length equals 12 residues. Between the trimmed V and J ends, which lost 7 bases and 0 bases, there was a span of 5 bases. The CDR3: CASTPSTDTQYF. The CDR3 coding sequence is TGTGCCAGCACCCCAAGCACAGATACGCAGTATTTT.